This T cell receptor beta chain came from a study of shared clonotypes between healthy human individuals. The authors loaded 150 to 250 ng DNA, around 30,000 T cell genomes, into sorted-subset replicate PCRs. Only in-frame clones appear in the TCRdb table, and some are missing; sequencing was by immunoSEQ multiplex PCR. This repertoire shows around 1.6 million clones, roughly 98% found once; its top ten account for about 0.45%. The study, taken as a whole, reports: Sequencing depth was predicted to influence how clonotypes are shared among donors.

It was into CD45RA+ naive and CD45RA-negative memory subsets that the CD4+ cells were split. The CDR3 has 15 amino acids. With 6 bases removed from V and 3 bases from J, the gap between germline ends came to 18 bases. Germline V gene lookup returns CDR1 MNHNS and CDR2 SASEGT. Concerning this clone itself: The target antigen is unknown.

This chain connects TRBV6-1 to TRBJ2-7, with D perhaps matching TRBD1 or TRBD2 (5 bases each). The clonotype was recovered from a man aged 25 to 40 in good health. The sample was naive CD4+ T cells sorted from blood. Subset given: CD45RA+ positively selected. Here the CDR3 DNA reads TGTGCCAGCAGGGGGATTACCGGGACCATCTACGAGCAGTACTTC. It yields the protein CASRGITGTIYEQYF.